A selection of T cell receptor beta chains follows, all from one sample in a study of T cell responses to AZD1222 COVID-19 vaccine. Clones were read by immunoSEQ multiplex PCR, and TCRdb kept only the in-frame ones, dropping some. The profile shows some 170,000 clones, 85% to 95% of them singletons. This material consisted of peripheral blood, taken on day 0 of AZD1222 vaccination. The source of these receptors is an adult in good health. CDR3s include the opening cysteine and the closing phenylalanine or tryptophan. The D gene is left open where the match is weak. Clone size is not always given. Where it is, it says once, few, many or a class for expanded clones.

v_call	j_call	clone_size	d_call	cdr3_aa	cdr3_nt
TRBV19	TRBJ1-6	-	-	CASTLQGSYNSPLHF	TGTGCCAGTACCCTTCAGGGCTCCTATAATTCACCCCTCCACTTT
TRBV7-9	TRBJ2-7	-	-	CASSHNRDEQYF	TGTGCCAGCAGCCACAATAGGGACGAGCAGTACTTC
TRBV18	TRBJ1-2	-	-	CASSPAGGAQGYTF	TGTGCCAGCTCACCGGCGGGGGGCGCGCAGGGCTACACCTTC
TRBV7-9	TRBJ2-3	once	-	CASSLGQISTDTQYF	TGTGCCAGCAGCTTAGGGCAGATAAGCACAGATACGCAGTATTTT
TRBV18	TRBJ2-7	-	-	CASSPVRAHEQYF	TGTGCCAGCTCACCAGTAAGGGCCCACGAGCAGTACTTC
TRBV11-3	TRBJ2-1	-	TRBD1	CASSLEQGGSYNEQFF	TGTGCCAGCAGCTTAGAACAGGGGGGCTCCTACAATGAGCAGTTCTTC
TRBV18	TRBJ2-1	-	TRBD2	CASSPREGTSGPSSYNEQFF	TGTGCCAGCTCACCAAGGGAAGGGACTAGCGGGCCCAGCTCCTACAATGAGCAGTTCTTC
TRBV5-1	TRBJ1-1	-	-	CASSLSYGSNTEAFF	TGCGCCAGCAGCTTGTCTTACGGCTCCAACACTGAAGCTTTCTTT
TRBV11-2	TRBJ2-5	-	-	CASSPRRLGFPPGYQYF	TGTGCCAGCAGCCCAAGAAGGTTGGGGTTCCCCCCGGGATACCAGTACTTC
TRBV6-5	TRBJ1-5	-	TRBD1	CASSYSWTGNQPQHF	TGTGCCAGCAGTTACTCCTGGACAGGGAATCAGCCCCAGCATTTT
TRBV11-3	TRBJ1-6	once	-	CASSLDSKGLIGGALHF	TGTGCCAGCAGCTTAGATTCAAAGGGGCTTATTGGCGGGGCCCTCCACTTT
TRBV6-5	TRBJ2-7	-	TRBD2	CASSYSRLAGRYEQYF	TGTGCCAGCAGTTACTCCCGACTAGCGGGGCGCTACGAGCAGTACTTC
TRBV18	TRBJ2-3	-	TRBD2	CASSPGTSGGAGTQYF	TGTGCCAGCTCACCTGGGACTAGCGGGGGGGCCGGAACGCAGTATTTT
TRBV2	TRBJ1-2	once	-	CASRKMTGYDYGYTF	TGTGCCAGCAGGAAGATGACAGGCTACGACTATGGCTACACCTTC
TRBV7-6	TRBJ1-4	-	-	CASSLDPRGGEKLFF	TGTGCCAGCAGCTTAGATCCCAGGGGCGGGGAAAAACTGTTTTTT
TRBV12-3/TRBV12-4	TRBJ1-4	-	-	CAIRGRAGEKLFF	TGTGCCATCCGGGGGCGAGCGGGGGAAAAACTGTTTTTT
TRBV7-8	TRBJ1-1	-	-	CASSSDSAGPGLNTEAFF	TGTGCCAGCAGCTCCGACAGTGCCGGACCGGGCCTGAACACTGAAGCTTTCTTT
TRBV6-1	TRBJ2-1	once	-	CASSGLPLRGGNNEQFF	TGTGCCAGCAGTGGCCTCCCCTTACGGGGAGGTAACAATGAGCAGTTCTTC
TRBV3-1/TRBV3-2	TRBJ1-1	-	-	CASSHEGGRTEAFF	TGTGCCAGCAGCCACGAGGGAGGGCGGACTGAAGCTTTCTTT
TRBV7-3	TRBJ1-6	-	TRBD1	CASSAGQGNSPLHF	TGTGCCAGCAGCGCCGGACAGGGGAATTCACCCCTCCACTTT
TRBV5-1	TRBJ2-7	-	TRBD2	CASRLALAGTYEQYF	TGCGCCAGCCGCCTTGCGCTAGCGGGGACTTACGAGCAGTACTTC
TRBV4-2	TRBJ1-1	-	-	CASSLHLRAGNTEAFF	TGTGCCAGCAGCCTACATCTGCGGGCGGGGAACACTGAAGCTTTCTTT
TRBV7-9	TRBJ2-7	-	TRBD1	CASSQDRGVSEQYF	TGTGCCAGCAGCCAAGACAGGGGGGTATCCGAGCAGTACTTC
TRBV4-3	TRBJ2-7	-	-	CASSQQQGFYEQYF	TGCGCCAGCAGCCAACAGCAGGGTTTCTACGAGCAGTACTTC
TRBV6-5	TRBJ1-1	-	-	CASSPQGLNTEAFF	TGTGCCAGCAGCCCCCAGGGATTGAACACTGAAGCTTTCTTT
TRBV11-3	TRBJ2-7	-	-	CASSLPGSYEQYF	TGTGCCAGCAGCTTACCAGGGTCGTACGAGCAGTACTTC
TRBV28	TRBJ2-7	-	-	CASSSLGAGYEQYF	TGTGCCAGCAGTTCTCTGGGGGCGGGCTACGAGCAGTACTTC
TRBV4-1	TRBJ1-2	-	-	CASSQDLEGGYTF	TGCGCCAGCAGCCAAGATCTGGAGGGAGGCTACACCTTC
TRBV10-3	TRBJ2-1	-	TRBD1	CAIRAGTGDNEQFF	TGTGCCATCAGGGCCGGGACAGGGGACAATGAGCAGTTCTTC
TRBV19	TRBJ2-7	-	-	CASSRGTASYEQYF	TGTGCCAGTAGCCGCGGGACAGCATCCTACGAGCAGTACTTC